These 17 T cell receptor beta chains came from one sample sequenced in a study of T cell changes during pregnancy in multiple sclerosis. Generated by immunoSEQ multiplex PCR, the TCRdb table keeps only in-frame clones and is missing some. This sample has approximately 16,000 clones, with roughly 83% found just once. This material consisted of CD8+ T cells from peripheral blood mononuclear cells, taken after pregnancy. These receptors were obtained from a female donor in good health, enrolled as a control in a pregnancy study.

This rearrangement joins TRBV6-4 to TRBJ1-4; D is unresolved. This CDR3 has 15 amino acids. Per the germline V gene, CDR1 is MRHNA and CDR2 is SNTAGT. V shed 3 bases and J shed 5 bases, with 13 bases lying between them. This chain's CDR3 is CASSEGNSQNEKLFF. The DNA of the CDR3 is TGTGCCAGCAGTGAAGGAAACAGTCAAAATGAAAAACTGTTTTTT.

This chain uses TRBV2 with TRBJ1-4, with unresolved D. Germline V gene data show CDR1 as SNHLY and CDR2 as FYNNEI. Trimming took off 8 bases at V and 0 bases at J, with 16 bases between the two ends. This CDR3 has 16 residues. DNA of the CDR3: TGTGCCAGCCGTTACCCCCACAACGCAACTAATGAAAAACTGTTTTTT. This gives the protein CASRYPHNATNEKLFF. The full variable domain, completed using reference TRBV2 and TRBJ1-4, is EPEVTQTPSHQVTQMGQEVILRCVPISNHLYFYWYRQILGQKVEFLVSFYNNEISEKSEIFDDQFSVERPDGSNFTLKIRSTKLEDSAMYFCASRYPHNATNEKLFFGSGTQLSVL.

This clone was detected once. V gene TRBV19 combines with J gene TRBJ1-4, with a tentative D call TRBD1 (5 bases). V was pared by 4 bases and J by 4 bases, with 16 bases between. Germline V gene sequence: CDR1 LNHDA, CDR2 SQIVND (reference sequence). The CDR3 is 16 residues long. CDR3 region: CASSTSGTHHNEKLFF. CDR3 DNA sequence: TGTGCCAGTAGTACCTCCGGGACTCATCATAATGAAAAACTGTTTTTT.

In DNA form, the CDR3 reads TGTGCCAGCAGCACTGGGACAGGGGGACACAATGAGCAGTTCTTC. Translation gives CASSTGTGGHNEQFF. The chain links TRBV7-6 to TRBJ2-1, with 11 bases that match TRBD1. V trimming: 5 bases; J trimming: 5 bases; junction bases outside the gene matches: 5. CDR1 and CDR2 from the germline V gene are SGHVS and FNYEAQ. The CDR3 runs 15 residues.

The gene calls are TRBV29-1 and TRBJ2-5, with TRBD1 as a possible D gene (8 bases). Germline CDR1 and CDR2: SQVTM and ANQGSEA. With 6 bases removed from V and 4 bases from J, the gap between germline ends came to 21 bases. The CDR3 extends over 15 amino acids. CDR3 bases: TGCAGCGTACCATCCCGGACAGGGAGGGGAGAGACCCAGTACTTC. Translated: CSVPSRTGRGETQYF.

This clone is a singleton in its sample. V gene TRBV5-5 combines with J gene TRBJ2-7, with 8 positions matching TRBD1. Germline CDR1 reads SGHKS; CDR2 reads YYEKEE (reference sequence). After removal of 7 bases from V and 7 bases from J, the junction contained 4 bases not matched to a gene. The CDR3 runs to 11 residues. CDR3 protein: CASLQGGEQYF. CDR3 nucleotide sequence: TGTGCCAGCTTACAGGGGGGAGAGCAGTACTTC.

The rearrangement links TRBV13 to TRBJ2-1; maybe TRBD2 (6 bases). Germline loops: CDR1 PRHDT, CDR2 FYEKMQ (reference sequence). Trimming left V 5 bases short and J 0 bases short, with 17 bases between. CDR3 length equals 17 residues. CDR3 residues: CASSVGGLLPSYNEQFF. Here the CDR3 DNA reads TGTGCCAGCAGCGTCGGGGGACTGCTACCCTCCTACAATGAGCAGTTCTTC.

The gene calls are TRBV4-3 and TRBJ1-6; 9 positions match TRBD1. This CDR3 spans 19 amino acids. Trimming removed 0 bases from V and 0 bases from J; junction bases left unmatched: 6. Germline CDR1 is LGHNA and CDR2 is YSLEER. The CDR3 DNA reads TGCGCCAGCAGCCAAGACGACAGGGGGACGAGCTCCTATAATTCACCCCTCCACTTT. Protein: CASSQDDRGTSSYNSPLHF.

Remarks on this clone: The sample has other DNA sequences that encode this CDR3 too. The rearrangement joins TRBV6-1 to TRBJ1-1; no firm D call. The germline CDR1 and CDR2 sequences are MNHNS and SASEGT. The CDR3 is made up of 12 amino acids. The V and J ends lost 9 bases and 4 bases respectively, with 12 bases between them. The CDR3 DNA reads as TGTGCCAGTTCGACCCGGGGCACTGAAGCTTTCTTT. This translates into CASSTRGTEAFF.

This clone has a handful of counts. This chain connects TRBV7-2 to TRBJ2-7; TRBD2 matches at 11 bases. CDR3 size: 17 residues. J was trimmed by 2 bases and V by 1 base; bases with no gene match: 7. The germline gives CDR1 SGHTA, CDR2 FQGNSA. CDR3 in amino acids: CASSLDASGGHPYEQYF. CDR3 nucleotide sequence: TGTGCCAGCAGCTTAGACGCTAGCGGGGGGCACCCCTACGAGCAGTACTTC.

The rearrangement joins TRBV15 to TRBJ1-2; 11 positions agree with TRBD1. Trimming at V came to 2 bases and at J to 5 bases, leaving 7 bases not matched to a gene. The germline CDR1 and CDR2 sequences are LNHNV and YYDKDF (reference sequence). This CDR3 is 16 amino acids long. The CDR3 bases are TGTGCCACCAGCAGAACCAAGGGACAGGGGGTTTATGGCTACACCTTC. It encodes CATSRTKGQGVYGYTF.

The CDR3 loop reads CAWSVLTGVGADTQYF. The DNA of the CDR3 is TGTGCCTGGAGTGTTTTAACGGGAGTGGGGGCAGATACGCAGTATTTT. The chain uses TRBV30 and TRBJ2-3; D possibly corresponds to TRBD2 (6 bases). There are 16 residues in the CDR3. CDR1 is GTSNPN and CDR2 is SVGIG in the germline V gene (reference sequence). V dropped 0 bases and J dropped 4 bases, with 17 bases sitting between them.

The chain is built from TRBV6-1 and TRBJ1-1; tentative D call: TRBD1 (5 bases). Trimming pared 10 bases from V and 3 bases from J, leaving 15 bases between. Germline lookup yields CDR1 MNHNS and CDR2 SASEGT. This CDR3 comprises 13 residues. In nucleotides, the CDR3 is TGTGCCACCCCCGGGGAGGGGTACACTGAAGCTTTCTTT. Translating it yields CATPGEGYTEAFF.

This chain uses TRBV7-9 with TRBJ1-2, with D hard to call. Trimming removed 5 bases at V and 3 bases at J, with 16 bases between. Germline-derived CDR1 and CDR2 are SEHNR and FQNEAQ (reference sequence). The CDR3 has 15 residues. The CDR3 DNA is TGTGCCAGCAGCCCTGGGCCCGACCCCGACTATGGCTACACCTTC. It is translated as CASSPGPDPDYGYTF. The full variable domain, with the rest looked up from reference TRBV7-9 and TRBJ1-2, is DTGVSQNPRHKITKRGQNVTFRCDPISEHNRLYWYRQTLGQGPEFLTYFQNEAQLEKSRLLSDRFSAERPKGSFSTLEIQRTEQGDSAMYLCASSPGPDPDYGYTFGSGTRLTVV.

This clone was seen a few times. The chain has TRBV6-1 and TRBJ1-4, with a tentative D call TRBD1 (6 bases). There are 14 residues in the CDR3. Germline V gives CDR1 MNHNS, CDR2 SASEGT. The V gene lost 10 bases and the J gene lost 0 bases, with 12 bases spanning the gap. The CDR3 here is CATEKGATNEKLFF. Written as DNA, the CDR3 is TGTGCCACCGAGAAGGGGGCAACTAATGAAAAACTGTTTTTT.

This chain connects TRBV27 to TRBJ1-1; no firm D call. Trimming took off 7 bases at V and 8 bases at J, with 11 bases between the two ends. CDR1 is MNHEY, CDR2 SMNVEV, per germline (reference sequence). CDR3 length: 11 amino acids. CDR3 nucleotide sequence: TGTGCCAGCACCGCCGGGAACGAAGCTTTCTTT. It codes for CASTAGNEAFF.

This chain links TRBV30 with TRBJ1-4, with D unclear. Deletions cut 0 bases from V and 8 bases from J, with 19 bases between. Germline V gene lookup returns CDR1 GTSNPN and CDR2 SVGIG (reference sequence). The CDR3 consists of 16 residues. CDR3 DNA sequence: TGTGCCTGGAGTGTAGGCCAGCGGCGTGGAGAGGAAAAACTGTTTTTT. As protein: CAWSVGQRRGEEKLFF.